This T cell receptor beta chain appears in the sequencing data of a study of T cell responses to AZD1222 COVID-19 vaccine. Study-wide findings and caveats: Unmutated regions of variants are reportedly targeted by nearly half of spike-specific TCRs. Mostly white British, mostly female donors; authors suggested clonal diversity may be underestimated.

Looked up from germline, CDR1 is LNHDA and CDR2 is SQIVND (reference sequence). Trimming cost V 3 bases and J 7 bases, with 15 bases left between them. The CDR3 is 15 amino acids. Timing groups of about 4 and about 12 weeks for second doses were pooled. As for this clone: As yet, its antigen is unknown.

TCRdb's copy holds only in-frame clones and misses some; the assay was immunoSEQ multiplex PCR. The sample records about 120,000 clones, 92% being singletons. This clonotype was obtained from an adult who received the AZD1222 COVID-19 vaccine. The source material was peripheral blood, sampled 28 days after the second AZD1222 dose. The genes are TRBV19 and TRBJ1-4; D is unclear. The CDR3 loop is CASSISLTAAEKLFF. Here the CDR3 DNA reads TGTGCCAGTAGTATTTCGTTAACGGCAGCTGAAAAACTGTTTTTT.